Listed here are 9 T cell receptor beta chains from one sample, sequenced in a study of blood T cells in healthy people across ages. The second PCR ran roughly 6 to 11 cycles with a sample-barcoded 5' primer and J-beta primers. Each CDR3 protein gets one entry after TCRdb re-called the 5' RACE reads with MiXCR. The sample shows some 1.5 million distinct CDR3 sequences, about 28% of them seen only once. Sequencing input: blood. Receptor source: a woman aged 25 to 45 in good health.

The CDR3: CASSDRLTSGGRDTQYF. The CDR3 DNA reads as TGTGCCAGCAGTGACCGTCTAACTAGCGGGGGCAGAGATACGCAGTATTTT. This chain joins TRBV25-1 and TRBJ2-3; 11 bases fit TRBD2. J lost 5 bases, V lost 3 bases, and 10 bases had no gene match. The CDR3 extends over 17 amino acids. Per the germline V gene, CDR1 is MGHDK and CDR2 is SYGVNS.

As to this clonotype: A much bigger clone sits one base away, suggesting this may be a read error. The chain couples TRBV29-1 to TRBJ2-7, with D maybe TRBD1 (5 bases). Germline loops: CDR1 SQVTM, CDR2 ANQGSEA. With 6 bases removed from V and 0 bases from J, the gap between germline ends came to 12 bases. This CDR3 contains 13 residues. This CDR3 reads CSVPRGGSYEQYF. The CDR3 DNA is TGCAGCGTCCCTAGGGGCGGCTCCTACGAGCAGTACTTC.

This clonotype has at least ten counts. This chain links TRBV7-6 with TRBJ2-5; TRBD1 matches at 8 bases. The V and J ends lost 6 bases and 2 bases, in that order; junction bases with no gene match: 5. The CDR3 covers 14 residues. Germline lookup yields CDR1 SGHVS and CDR2 FNYEAQ. CDR3 DNA: TGTGCCAGCAGGGACAGGGCACTTCAAGAGACCCAGTACTTC. Encoded protein: CASRDRALQETQYF.

On this clonotype: A much larger clone differs from this one at a single base, so this may be a read error. The chain employs TRBV7-8 and TRBJ2-1; D gene unclear. The CDR3 is 15 amino acids. The germline gives CDR1 SGHVS, CDR2 FQNEAQ. The CDR3 DNA follows: TGTGCCAGCAGCTTAGTACGGGCCAGGAGCGATGAGCGGTTCTTC. The encoded protein is CASSLVRARSDERFF.

The chain is built from TRBV5-1 and TRBJ2-1; 7 nucleotides line up with TRBD2. The V and J ends lost 7 bases and 4 bases, in that order; junction bases with no gene match: 11. The CDR3 is made up of 15 amino acids. From germline, CDR1 is SGHRS and CDR2 YFSETQ. Here the CDR3 DNA reads TGCGCCAGCGGGAAACCGGGAGGAAGGTACAATGAGCAGTTCTTC. Translating gives CASGKPGGRYNEQFF.

This clonotype was observed a handful of times. CDR3 amino acids: CATSSGTGPSYEQYF. DNA of the CDR3: TGTGCCACCAGCAGCGGGACAGGGCCCTCCTACGAGCAGTACTTC. J is TRBJ2-7 and V is TRBV15; 9 bases agree with TRBD1. This CDR3 spans 15 amino acids. Germline assignment: CDR1 LNHNV and CDR2 YYDKDF (reference sequence). V lost 3 bases, J lost 0 bases, and 3 bases stayed unmatched.

This rearrangement joins TRBV28 to TRBJ1-2; no reliable D call. Germline CDR1 is MDHEN and CDR2 is SYDVKM. The CDR3 covers 16 residues. Trimming cost V 5 bases and J 8 bases, with 24 bases left between them. The DNA of the CDR3 is TGTGCCAGCAGTCTTGGACCTGGAGGCGGGGTGACCGGCTACACCTTC. Translated: CASSLGPGGGVTGYTF.

This clonotype appeared a few times. This sequence joins TRBV30 and TRBJ2-7, with D maybe TRBD2 (5 bases). Germline CDR1 is GTSNPN and CDR2 is SVGIG (reference sequence). The ends were cut back, 2 bases at V and 3 bases at J, with 17 bases in the middle. The CDR3 totals 15 residues. The CDR3 loop is CAWSLTGNGDYEQYF. In DNA, the CDR3 is TGTGCCTGGAGTTTGACGGGAAACGGGGACTACGAGCAGTACTTC.

In this sample, this clonotype turned up a few times. The chain recombines TRBV5-5 with TRBJ2-5, with 8 bases aligning to TRBD2. Germline CDR1 reads SGHKS; CDR2 reads YYEKEE (reference sequence). The J segment lost 1 base and the V segment lost 7 bases, leaving 3 bases of the junction unmatched. The CDR3 is 13 residues long. The CDR3 spells CASAGGVQETQYF. CDR3 DNA sequence: TGTGCCAGCGCGGGGGGTGTCCAAGAGACCCAGTACTTC.